This entry concerns a single TCR beta chain. This record belongs to a study of shared clonotypes between healthy human individuals. Study information: Per-donor plates numbered three CD4 naive, three CD4 memory, two CD8 naive and one CD8 memory.

CD8 cells classed as naive were CD45RO-negative and positively selected for CCR7, excluding terminally differentiated effector memory CD45RA+ cells. Assay runs were performed at deep level. The protocol was immunoSEQ multiplex PCR, while the TCRdb copy is restricted to in-frame clones and leaves out a portion. Among roughly 590,000 clones listed, around 95% were seen once. CDR3 length equals 14 residues. Trimming left V 1 base short and J 6 bases short, with 12 bases between. CDR1 is LGHNA, CDR2 YNFKEQ, per germline. The chain employs TRBV4-2 and TRBJ1-1; D not certain. The sequence came from a young woman in good health. The sample comprised naive CD8+ T cells sorted from blood. CDR3 sequence (DNA): TGTGCCAGCAGCCAAGCCGGGATCGGCGCTGAAGCTTTCTTT. This gives the protein CASSQAGIGAEAFF.